The present T cell receptor beta chain was sequenced within a study of regulatory T cells in long-lasting Graves disease. Ten or more counts support this clonotype. Its target is not known. Relying on iRepertoire HTBI primers and Arm-PCR of CDR3 regions, the team built TCR beta libraries. TCRdb reanalysed the multiplex PCR reads using MiXCR and keeps one entry per CDR3 protein. The repertoire holds about 520,000 distinct CDR3 sequences, with around 12% as singletons. V was shortened by 2 bases and J by 3 bases, with 23 bases between the two germline ends. The CDR3 totals 20 residues. Points from the study as a whole: TCR diversity was lower in persistent Graves' patients than in newly diagnosed ones.

The time point here: newly diagnosed GD, antithyroid drugs for less than 3 months. PBMCs provided the RNA from which the TCR library was made. The same data also went into a second study, on T cells in Graves' hyperthyroidism and ophthalmopathy. This second report adds: Graves' hyperthyroidism was deemed stable absent ophthalmopathy progression within 18 months.

The receptor comes from a woman aged 25-40 years with Graves disease. The chain couples TRBV12-3 or TRBV12-4 to TRBJ2-6; D gene ambiguous. The specimen was peripheral blood mononuclear cells (PBMCs), collected at new diagnosis, from a patient treated with antithyroid drugs. CDR3 sequence: CASSLRVRDGIVGGANVLTF. In DNA, the CDR3 is TGTGCCAGCAGTTTAAGGGTCCGAGACGGAATAGTCGGTGGGGCCAACGTCCTGACTTTC.